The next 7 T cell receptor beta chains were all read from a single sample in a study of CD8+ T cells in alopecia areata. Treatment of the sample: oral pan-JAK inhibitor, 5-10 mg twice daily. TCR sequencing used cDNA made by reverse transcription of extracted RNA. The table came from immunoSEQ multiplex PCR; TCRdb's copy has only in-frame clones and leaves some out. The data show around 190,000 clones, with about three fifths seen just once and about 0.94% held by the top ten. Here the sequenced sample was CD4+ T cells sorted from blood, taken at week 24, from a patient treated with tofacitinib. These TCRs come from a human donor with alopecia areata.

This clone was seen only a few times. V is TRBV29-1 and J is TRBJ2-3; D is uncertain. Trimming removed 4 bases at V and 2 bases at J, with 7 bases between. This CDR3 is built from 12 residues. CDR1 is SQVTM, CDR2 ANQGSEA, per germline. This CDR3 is CSVGATTDTQYF. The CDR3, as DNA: TGCAGCGTTGGGGCAACCACAGATACGCAGTATTTT.

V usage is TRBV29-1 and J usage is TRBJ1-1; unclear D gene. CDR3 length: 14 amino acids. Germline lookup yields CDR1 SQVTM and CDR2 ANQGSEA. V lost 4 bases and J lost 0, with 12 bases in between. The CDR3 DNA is TGCAGCGTTGTACTCCAGACCATGAACACTGAAGCTTTCTTT. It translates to CSVVLQTMNTEAFF.

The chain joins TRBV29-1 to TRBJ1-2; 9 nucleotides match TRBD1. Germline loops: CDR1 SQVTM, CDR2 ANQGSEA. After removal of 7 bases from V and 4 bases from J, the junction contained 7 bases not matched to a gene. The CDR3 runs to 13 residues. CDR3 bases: TGCAGCGCCGGACAGGGGTCTCCCTATGGCTACACCTTC. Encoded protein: CSAGQGSPYGYTF.

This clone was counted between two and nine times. CDR3 in amino acids: CASRHPGTATGELFF. In nucleotides, the CDR3 is TGTGCCAGCAGACACCCGGGGACAGCTACCGGGGAGCTGTTTTTT. The gene calls are TRBV28 and TRBJ2-2, with TRBD1 matching 7 bases. Trimming cost V 6 bases and J 5 bases; bases outside gene matches: 9. The CDR3 runs to 15 residues. CDR1 and CDR2 (germline): MDHEN, SYDVKM.

The CDR3 protein is CASSLDRGAGNSPLHF. The CDR3 DNA is TGTGCCAGCAGCTTAGATCGGGGGGCTGGCAATTCACCCCTCCACTTT. This chain uses TRBV11-2 with TRBJ1-6; TRBD1 is a possible D gene (6 bases). The length of the CDR3 is 16 residues. Trimming took off 0 bases at V and 7 bases at J, with 13 bases between the two ends. In germline, CDR1 is SGHAT, CDR2 FQNNGV. The whole variable domain, remainder taken from reference TRBV11-2 and TRBJ1-6, is EAGVAQSPRYKIIEKRQSVAFWCNPISGHATLYWYQQILGQGPKLLIQFQNNGVVDDSQLPKDRFSAERLKGVDSTLKIQPAKLEDSAVYLCASSLDRGAGNSPLHFGNGTRLTVT.

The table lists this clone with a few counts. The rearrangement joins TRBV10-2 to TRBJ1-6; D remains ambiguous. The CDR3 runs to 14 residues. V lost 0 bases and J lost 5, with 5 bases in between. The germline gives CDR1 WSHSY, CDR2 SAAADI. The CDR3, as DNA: TGCGCCAGCAGTGAGTCGGGCAATAATTCACCCCTCCACTTT. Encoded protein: CASSESGNNSPLHF.

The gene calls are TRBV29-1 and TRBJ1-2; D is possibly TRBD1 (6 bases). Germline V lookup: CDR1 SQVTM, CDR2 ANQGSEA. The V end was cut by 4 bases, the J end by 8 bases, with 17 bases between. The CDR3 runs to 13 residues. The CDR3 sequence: CSVAYRDLGGYTF. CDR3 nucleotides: TGCAGCGTTGCCTACAGGGATCTGGGGGGCTACACCTTC.